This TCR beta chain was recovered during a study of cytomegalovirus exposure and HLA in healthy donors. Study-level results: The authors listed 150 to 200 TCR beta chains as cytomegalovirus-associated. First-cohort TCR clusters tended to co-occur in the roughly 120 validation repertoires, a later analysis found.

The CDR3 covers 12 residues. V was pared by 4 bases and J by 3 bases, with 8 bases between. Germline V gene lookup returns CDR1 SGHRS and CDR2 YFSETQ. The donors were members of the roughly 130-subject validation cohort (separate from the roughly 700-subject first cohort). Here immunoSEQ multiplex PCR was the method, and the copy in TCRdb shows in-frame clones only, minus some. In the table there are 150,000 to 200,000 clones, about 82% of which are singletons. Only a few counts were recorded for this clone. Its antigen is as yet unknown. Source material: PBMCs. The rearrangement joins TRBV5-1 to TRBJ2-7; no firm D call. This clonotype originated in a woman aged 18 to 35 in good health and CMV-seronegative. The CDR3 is CASSPNGYEQYF. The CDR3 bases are TGCGCCAGCAGCCCCAACGGCTACGAGCAGTACTTC.